This TCR beta chain was sequenced in a study of shared clonotypes between healthy human individuals. On this clone itself: Its antigen is as yet unknown.

Donors were Caucasian adults residing in Nashville, Tennessee, USA. Findings of the study overall: The genetic and exposure-history diversity represented was limited by few donors.

Trimming pared 5 bases from V and 1 base from J, leaving 12 bases between. Germline V gene lookup returns CDR1 LNHDA and CDR2 SQIVND (reference sequence). The CDR3 length is 16 residues. The protocol was immunoSEQ multiplex PCR, while the TCRdb copy is restricted to in-frame clones and leaves out a portion. The table has some 2,400,000 clones, under 97% seen once. The chain combines TRBV19 with TRBJ2-6; tentatively, D is TRBD1 (6 bases). The sample consisted of naive CD4+ T cells sorted from blood. The subset here: CD45RA+ positively selected. This clonotype originated in a man younger than 35 in good health. CDR3: CASSRPQGSGANVLTF. The CDR3 region has the DNA TGTGCCAGTAGTCGCCCACAGGGATCTGGGGCCAACGTCCTGACTTTC.